Here is one TCR beta chain with its context. The antigen remains undetermined. This sample was taken from a study of cytomegalovirus exposure and HLA in healthy donors. Findings and limits, study-wide: Relative to the approximately 700-donor mean, N-insertions were reportedly fewer in an Asian-associated ancestry cluster in a later analysis. Sequencing likely caused a cluster of highly shared sequence variants.

From germline, CDR1 is SGHDN and CDR2 FVKESK. V lost 0 bases and J lost 6, with 14 bases in between. This CDR3 has 15 amino acids. It was with 60 Vbeta and 13 Jbeta primers that the PCR ran. Here immunoSEQ multiplex PCR was the method, and the copy in TCRdb shows in-frame clones only, minus some. The table shows 120,000 or so clones, with 81% occurring only once. The source is a young man in good health and CMV-seronegative. V usage is TRBV14 and J usage is TRBJ1-2; a possible D gene is TRBD1 (6 bases). Material: PBMCs. Here the CDR3 reads CASSQETARGDGYTF. The CDR3 DNA sequence: TGTGCCAGCAGCCAAGAAACGGCCAGGGGTGATGGCTACACCTTC.